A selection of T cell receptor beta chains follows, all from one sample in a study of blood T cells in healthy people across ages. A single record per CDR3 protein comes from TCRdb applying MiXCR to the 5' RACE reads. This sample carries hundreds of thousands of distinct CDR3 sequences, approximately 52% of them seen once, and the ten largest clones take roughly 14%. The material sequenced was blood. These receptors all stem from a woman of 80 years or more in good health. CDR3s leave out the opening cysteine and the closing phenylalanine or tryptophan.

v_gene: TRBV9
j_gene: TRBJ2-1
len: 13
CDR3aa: ASSVEREAKNEQF

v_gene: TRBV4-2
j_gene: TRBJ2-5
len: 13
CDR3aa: ASSQRGLNQETQY

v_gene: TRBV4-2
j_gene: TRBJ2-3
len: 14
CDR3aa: ASSQVAGSGTDTQY

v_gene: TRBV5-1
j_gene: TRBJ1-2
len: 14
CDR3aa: ASSSGQSQWGYGYT

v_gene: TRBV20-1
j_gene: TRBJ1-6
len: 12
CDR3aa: SARLESARSPLH

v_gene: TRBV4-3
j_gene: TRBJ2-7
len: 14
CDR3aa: ASSLQAGGSSYEQY

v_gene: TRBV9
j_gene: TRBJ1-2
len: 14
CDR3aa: ASRALGGGMRDGYT

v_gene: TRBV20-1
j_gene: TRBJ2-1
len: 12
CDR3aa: RGSGGARYNEQF

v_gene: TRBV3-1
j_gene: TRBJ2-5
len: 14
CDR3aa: ASSQAWLAGKETQY

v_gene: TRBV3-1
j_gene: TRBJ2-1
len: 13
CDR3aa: ASSQSVGGYNEQF

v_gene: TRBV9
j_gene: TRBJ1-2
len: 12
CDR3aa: ASSAGGQNYGYT

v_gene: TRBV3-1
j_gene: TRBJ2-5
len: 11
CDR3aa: ASSGTSRNEQY

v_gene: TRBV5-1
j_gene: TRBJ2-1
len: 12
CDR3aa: ASSLESIYNEQF

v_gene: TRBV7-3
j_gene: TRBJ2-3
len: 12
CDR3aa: ASSDGPGRDTQY

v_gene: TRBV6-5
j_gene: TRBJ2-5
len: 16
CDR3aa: ASSYLSPGTIGQETQY

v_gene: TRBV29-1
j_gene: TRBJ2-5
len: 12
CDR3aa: SVEEGQLQETQY

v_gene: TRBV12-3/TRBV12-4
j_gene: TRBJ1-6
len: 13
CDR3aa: ASTEGTGGNSPLH

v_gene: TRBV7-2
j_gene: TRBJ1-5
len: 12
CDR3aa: ASSITGVNQPQH

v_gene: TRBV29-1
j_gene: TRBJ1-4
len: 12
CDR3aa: SVGTDGTNEKLF

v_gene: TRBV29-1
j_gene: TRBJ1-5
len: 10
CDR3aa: SVALSDQPQH

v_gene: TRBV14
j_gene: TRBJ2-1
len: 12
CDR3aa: ASSQALSYNEQF

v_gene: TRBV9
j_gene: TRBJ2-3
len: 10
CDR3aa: ASSAGGDTQY

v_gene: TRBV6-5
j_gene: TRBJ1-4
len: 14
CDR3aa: ASSYSNQGPNEKLF

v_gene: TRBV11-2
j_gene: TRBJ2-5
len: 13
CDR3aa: ASSLEGQGTETQY

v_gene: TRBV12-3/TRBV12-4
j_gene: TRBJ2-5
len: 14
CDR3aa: ASSLVSLAGMETQY

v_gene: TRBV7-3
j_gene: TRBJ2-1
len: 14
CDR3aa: ASSLNPPSSYNEQF

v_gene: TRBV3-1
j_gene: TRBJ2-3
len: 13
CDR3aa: AGSRDTTSTDTQY

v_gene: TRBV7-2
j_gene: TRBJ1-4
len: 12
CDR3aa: ASSLDRTNEKLF

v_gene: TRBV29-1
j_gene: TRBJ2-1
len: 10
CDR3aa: SVARQPNEQF

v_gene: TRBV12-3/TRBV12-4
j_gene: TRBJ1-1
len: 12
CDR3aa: ASNRWMTNTEAF

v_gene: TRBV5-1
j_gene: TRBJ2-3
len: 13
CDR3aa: ASSLAGSSTGTQY

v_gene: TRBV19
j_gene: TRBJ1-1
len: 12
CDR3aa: ASSIGGSDVQAF

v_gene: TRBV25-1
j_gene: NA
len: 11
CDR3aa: ASSEFRYNEQY

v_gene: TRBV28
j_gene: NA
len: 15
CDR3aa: ASSQERGGFVSETQY

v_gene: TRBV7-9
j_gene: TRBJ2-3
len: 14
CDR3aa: ASSSSGLPGGDTQY

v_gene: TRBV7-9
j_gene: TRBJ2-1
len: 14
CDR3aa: ASSLSGGGGYNEQF

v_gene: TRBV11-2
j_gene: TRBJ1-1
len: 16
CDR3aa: ASSLEISGQGARTEAF

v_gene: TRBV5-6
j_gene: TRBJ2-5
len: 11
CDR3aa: ASSVRGEETQY

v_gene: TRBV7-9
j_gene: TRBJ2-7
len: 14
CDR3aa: ASSSGQGGNSYEQY

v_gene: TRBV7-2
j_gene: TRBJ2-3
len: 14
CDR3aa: ASNLWRGVSTDTQY

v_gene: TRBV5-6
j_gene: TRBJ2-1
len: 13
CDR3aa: ASSPAGTRHNEQF

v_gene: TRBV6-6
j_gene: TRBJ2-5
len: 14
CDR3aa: ASRTGTSGLQETQY

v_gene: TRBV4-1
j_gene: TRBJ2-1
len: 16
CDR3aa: ASSQDLSSSGGAGEQF

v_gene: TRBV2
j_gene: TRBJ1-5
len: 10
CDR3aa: ASGGIHRPQH

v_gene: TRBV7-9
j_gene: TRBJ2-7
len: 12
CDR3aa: ASSTTGPSYEQY

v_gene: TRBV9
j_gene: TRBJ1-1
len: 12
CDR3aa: ASSVGVGVTEAF

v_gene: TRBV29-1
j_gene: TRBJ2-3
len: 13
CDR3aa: SVGTRGRITDTQY

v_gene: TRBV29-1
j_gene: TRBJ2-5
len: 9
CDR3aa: SVEDQETQY

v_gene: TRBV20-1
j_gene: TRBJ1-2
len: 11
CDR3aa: SAPPGRKYGYT

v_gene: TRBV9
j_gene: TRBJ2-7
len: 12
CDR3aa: ASSGTSVSYEQY

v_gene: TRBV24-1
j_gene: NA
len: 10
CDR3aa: ATSDLGNIQY

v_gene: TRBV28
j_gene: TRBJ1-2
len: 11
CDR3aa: ASSIRRWGGYT

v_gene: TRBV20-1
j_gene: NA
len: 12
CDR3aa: SARAFQYYNEQY

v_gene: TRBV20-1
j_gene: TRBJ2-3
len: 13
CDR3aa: SARVASGGTDTQY

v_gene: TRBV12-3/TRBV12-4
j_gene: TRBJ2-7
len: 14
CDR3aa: ASSPGRDGKAYEQY

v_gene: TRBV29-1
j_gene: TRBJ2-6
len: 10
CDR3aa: SAQAGANVLT

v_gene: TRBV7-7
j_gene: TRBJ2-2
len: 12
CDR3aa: ASSDRESTGELF

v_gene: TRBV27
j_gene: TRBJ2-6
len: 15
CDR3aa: ASSHRTGTSGANVLT